This TCR beta chain was captured in a study of T cells after yellow fever vaccination. Findings and limits, study-wide: One caveat is that FACS-sorted repertoires could contain abundant clonotypes contaminating from the bulk population.

One entry per CDR3 protein, called by TCRdb with MiXCR from the 5' RACE reads. The sample has 620,000 or so distinct CDR3 sequences; about 17% are singletons. V was pared by 5 bases and J by 4 bases, with 11 bases between. CDR3 length: 13 residues. The table lists this clonotype with a few counts. The antigen remains unidentified. The sequence was collected from a man between 18 and 35 years old who received the YFV17D yellow fever vaccine. The sequenced sample was PBMCs, obtained 4 to 5 days after the first yellow fever vaccination. V gene TRBV12-3 or TRBV12-4 combines with J gene TRBJ2-5; D call uncertain. The CDR3 DNA reads TGTGCCAGCAGTACCTGGACCCGAGAGACCCAGTACTTC. Protein product: CASSTWTRETQYF.